These 5 T cell receptor beta chains were all obtained from the same sample, sequenced in a study of blood T cells in healthy people across ages. It was with a sample-barcoded 5' primer and a J-beta primer mix that a second PCR of roughly 7 to 12 cycles was run. MiXCR was run by TCRdb on the 5' RACE reads, yielding one entry per CDR3 protein. The sample contains around 990,000 distinct CDR3 sequences, 20% to 25% of which appear only once. This sample also belongs to another study, concerning T cells of mothers and their children.

The sample taken for sequencing was blood. Receptors originate from a girl aged 2 to 10 in good health.

This clonotype came up a few times. At one boundary the junction diverges from the germline segment, which might be a read error. The V and J genes are TRBV7-8 and TRBJ2-3, with D perhaps TRBD2 (7 bases). This CDR3 contains 14 residues. CDR1 SGHVS and CDR2 FQNEAQ come from the germline V gene. The chain's CDR3 is CAGRLGGGPDTQYF. The CDR3 region has the DNA TGTGCCGGCAGGTTGGGCGGGGGCCCAGATACGCAGTATTTT.

This clonotype was detected only a few times. The V call is TRBV2, the J call TRBJ2-3; D remains unclear. Trimming stripped 2 bases from V and 2 bases from J, with 17 bases between. This CDR3 contains 17 residues. CDR1 and CDR2 from the germline V gene are SNHLY and FYNNEI. The CDR3 sequence: CASSEWFGVQLTDTQYF. In DNA form, the CDR3 reads TGTGCCAGCAGTGAATGGTTCGGTGTACAGCTCACAGATACGCAGTATTTT.

This clonotype was found once. The gene calls are TRBV10-3 and TRBJ1-1; TRBD1 might be the D (5 bases). V was trimmed by 10 bases and J by 0 bases, leaving 12 bases between them. The CDR3 has 13 amino acids. CDR1 and CDR2 from the germline V gene are ENHRY and SYGVKD. This CDR3 is CATLTEMNTEAFF. The DNA for the CDR3 is TGTGCCACCCTGACAGAGATGAACACTGAAGCTTTCTTT.

This clonotype was counted only a few times. This rearrangement joins TRBV24-1 to TRBJ1-2; D gene uncertain. Per germline, CDR1 KGHDR and CDR2 SFDVKD. The CDR3 spans 13 residues. Trimming pared 5 bases from V and 2 bases from J, leaving 8 bases between. CDR3 sequence reads: CATSARENYGYTF. In DNA form, the CDR3 reads TGTGCCACCAGTGCGCGGGAAAACTATGGCTACACCTTC.

This clonotype was counted between two and nine times. The chain employs TRBV9 and TRBJ2-1; 9 bases agree with TRBD1. Germline lookup yields CDR1 SGDLS and CDR2 YYNGEE. V dropped 4 bases and J dropped 10; count of bases not matched to a gene: 18. There are 17 residues in the CDR3. CDR3 in DNA: TGTGCCAGCAGCCGCCCCATGGGACAGGGTCGTGGATGGGAGCAGTTCTTC. This gives the protein CASSRPMGQGRGWEQFF.